The present entry profiles one T cell receptor (beta chain) with its context. The antigen remains unidentified. The data are from a study of vaccination and CD4 T cells after COVID-19. Regarding treatment: roughly ten-day PBMC culture with coronavirus spike peptide pools or control peptides (ViraFEST assay). It was before the COVID-19 pandemic (2011-2018) that the unexposed donor's CD4+ T cells were collected. Having spent ten to eleven days in culture, CD4+ T cells were then isolated by negative selection. The Oncomine TCR Beta short-read assay sequenced DNA from cultured CD4+ T cells. Genomic DNA was taken out of cultured CD4+ T cells by extraction. TCRdb processed the PCR reads anew with MiXCR; each CDR3 protein has one entry. The sample lists fewer than 9,500 distinct CDR3 sequences, about 26% occurring once. V dropped 3 bases and J dropped 6 bases, with 9 bases sitting between them. The CDR3 spans 12 residues. Germline loops: CDR1 SNHLY, CDR2 FYNNEI.

What was sequenced was CD4+ T cells from blood, cultured in vitro. This receptor was taken from a human donor in good health. The V call is TRBV2, the J call TRBJ2-7; TRBD1 or TRBD2 may be the D gene (5 bases each). The CDR3 DNA follows: TGTGCCAGCAGTGATCCGGGGCTCGAGCAGTACTTC. This translates into CASSDPGLEQYF.